This entry features one T cell receptor beta chain sequence. V shed 3 bases and J shed 7 bases, with 12 bases lying between them. Germline CDR1 and CDR2: MNHEY and SVGAGI. The CDR3 spans 13 residues. This specimen belongs to a study of blood T cell repertoires in COVID-19. Clones were sequenced by immunoSEQ multiplex PCR, and TCRdb holds only the in-frame ones, with some missing. The sample yields roughly 140,000 clones, 80% seen once. The chain couples TRBV6-5 to TRBJ1-1; TRBD1 is a possible D gene (6 bases). The clonotype was recovered from a man between 60 and 75 years old with active or convalescent COVID-19. The sequenced sample consisted of peripheral blood. This CDR3 reads CASSYRRGDEAFF. In nucleotides, the CDR3 is TGTGCCAGCAGTTATCGCAGGGGTGATGAAGCTTTCTTT.